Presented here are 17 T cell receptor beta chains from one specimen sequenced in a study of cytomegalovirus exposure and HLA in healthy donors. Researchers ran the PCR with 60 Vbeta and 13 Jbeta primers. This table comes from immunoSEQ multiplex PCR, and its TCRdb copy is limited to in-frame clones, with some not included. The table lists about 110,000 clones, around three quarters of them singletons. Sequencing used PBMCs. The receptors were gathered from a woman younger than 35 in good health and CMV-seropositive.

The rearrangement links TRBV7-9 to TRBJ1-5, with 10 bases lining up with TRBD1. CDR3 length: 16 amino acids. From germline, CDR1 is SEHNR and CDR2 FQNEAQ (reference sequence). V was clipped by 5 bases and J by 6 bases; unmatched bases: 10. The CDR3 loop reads CASSQGDRGWGQPQHF. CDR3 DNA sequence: TGTGCCAGCAGCCAGGGGGACAGGGGCTGGGGTCAGCCCCAGCATTTT.

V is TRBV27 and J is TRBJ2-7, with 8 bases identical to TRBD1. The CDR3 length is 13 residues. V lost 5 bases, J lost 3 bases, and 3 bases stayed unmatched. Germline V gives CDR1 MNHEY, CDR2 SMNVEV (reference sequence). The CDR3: CASSLDRGYEQYF. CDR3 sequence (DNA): TGTGCCAGCAGTCTAGACAGGGGCTACGAGCAGTACTTC.

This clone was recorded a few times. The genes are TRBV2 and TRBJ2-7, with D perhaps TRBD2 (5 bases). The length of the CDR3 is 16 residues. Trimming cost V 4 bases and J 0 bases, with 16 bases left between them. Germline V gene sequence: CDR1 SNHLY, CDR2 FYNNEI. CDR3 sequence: CASSGPLNRDSYEQYF. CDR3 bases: TGTGCCAGCAGTGGGCCCCTTAACCGGGACTCCTACGAGCAGTACTTC.

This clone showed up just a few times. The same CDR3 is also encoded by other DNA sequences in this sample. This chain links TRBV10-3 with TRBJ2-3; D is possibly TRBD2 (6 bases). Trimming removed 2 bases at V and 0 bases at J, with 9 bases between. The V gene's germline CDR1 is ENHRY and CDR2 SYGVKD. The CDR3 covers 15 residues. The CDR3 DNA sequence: TGTGCCATCAGTGAGGGTAGCGGAAGCACAGATACGCAGTATTTT. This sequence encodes CAISEGSGSTDTQYF.

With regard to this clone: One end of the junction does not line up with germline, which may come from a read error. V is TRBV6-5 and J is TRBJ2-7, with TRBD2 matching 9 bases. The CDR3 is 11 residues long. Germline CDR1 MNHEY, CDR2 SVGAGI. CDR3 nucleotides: TGTGCCAGCAGTTCCGGGACTAGCCCCCTTTTC. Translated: CASSSGTSPLF.

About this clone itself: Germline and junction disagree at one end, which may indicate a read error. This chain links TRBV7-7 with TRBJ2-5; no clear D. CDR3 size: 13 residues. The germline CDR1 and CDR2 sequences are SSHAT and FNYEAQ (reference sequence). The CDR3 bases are TGTGCTAGCAGCCAGAATCCCCCGGAGACCCAGTACTTC. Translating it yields CASSQNPPETQYF.

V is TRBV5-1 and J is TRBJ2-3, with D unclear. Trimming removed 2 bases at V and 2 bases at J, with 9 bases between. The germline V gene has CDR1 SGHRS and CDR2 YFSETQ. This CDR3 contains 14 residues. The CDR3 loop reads CASSFRRPTDTQYF. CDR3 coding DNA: TGCGCCAGCAGCTTTCGGCGGCCCACAGATACGCAGTATTTT. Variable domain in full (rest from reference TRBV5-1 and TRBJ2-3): KAGVTQTPRYLIKTRGQQVTLSCSPISGHRSVSWYQQTPGQGLQFLFEYFSETQRNKGNFPGRFSGRQFSNSRSEMNVSTLELGDSALYLCASSFRRPTDTQYFGPGTRLTVL.

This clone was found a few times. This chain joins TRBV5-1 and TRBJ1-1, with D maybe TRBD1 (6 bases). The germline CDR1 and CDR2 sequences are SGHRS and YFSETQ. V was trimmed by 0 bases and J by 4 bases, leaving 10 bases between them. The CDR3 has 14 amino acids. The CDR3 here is CASSLVRGGTEAFF. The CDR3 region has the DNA TGCGCCAGCAGCTTGGTCCGAGGGGGCACTGAAGCTTTCTTT. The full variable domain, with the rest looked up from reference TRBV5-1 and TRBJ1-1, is KAGVTQTPRYLIKTRGQQVTLSCSPISGHRSVSWYQQTPGQGLQFLFEYFSETQRNKGNFPGRFSGRQFSNSRSEMNVSTLELGDSALYLCASSLVRGGTEAFFGQGTRLTVV.

The CDR3 DNA reads TGCAGTGCTAGAGTATCAGGGGAGTTCTTC. This gives the protein CSARVSGEFF. The chain links TRBV20-1 to TRBJ2-1; possibly TRBD1 for D (6 bases). V gave up 1 base and J gave up 14 bases, with 9 bases separating them. CDR1 DFQATT and CDR2 SNEGSKA come from the germline V gene (reference sequence). This CDR3 has 10 residues.

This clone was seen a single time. The CDR3 DNA follows: TGTGCCAGCAGTGTCCGCGGGGAAGGCGAGCAGTACTTC. Translation gives CASSVRGEGEQYF. This sequence joins TRBV25-1 and TRBJ2-5; perhaps TRBD2 as D (6 bases). Near its end, the DNA agrees better with TRBJ2-7, so the J call may be wrong. In germline, CDR1 is MGHDK, CDR2 SYGVNS. CDR3 length equals 13 residues.

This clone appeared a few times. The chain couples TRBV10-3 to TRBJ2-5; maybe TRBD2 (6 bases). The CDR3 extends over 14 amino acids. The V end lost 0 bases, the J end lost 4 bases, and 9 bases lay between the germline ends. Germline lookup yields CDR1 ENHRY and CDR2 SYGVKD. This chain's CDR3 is CAISESGGRETQYF. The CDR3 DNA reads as TGTGCCATCAGTGAGTCCGGGGGTCGAGAGACCCAGTACTTC.

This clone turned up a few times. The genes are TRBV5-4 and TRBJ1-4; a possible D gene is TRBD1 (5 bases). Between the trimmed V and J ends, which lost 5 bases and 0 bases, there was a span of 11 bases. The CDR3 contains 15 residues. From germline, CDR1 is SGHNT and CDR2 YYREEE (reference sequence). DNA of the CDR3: TGTGCCAGCAGTAAAAGGGGTGCAACTAATGAAAAACTGTTTTTT. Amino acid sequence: CASSKRGATNEKLFF.

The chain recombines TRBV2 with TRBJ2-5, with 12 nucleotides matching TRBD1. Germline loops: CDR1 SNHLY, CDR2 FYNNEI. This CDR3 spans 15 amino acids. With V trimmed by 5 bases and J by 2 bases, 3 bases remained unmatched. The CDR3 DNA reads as TGTGCCAGCAGTACGGGACAGGGGGCTCAAGAGACCCAGTACTTC. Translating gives CASSTGQGAQETQYF.

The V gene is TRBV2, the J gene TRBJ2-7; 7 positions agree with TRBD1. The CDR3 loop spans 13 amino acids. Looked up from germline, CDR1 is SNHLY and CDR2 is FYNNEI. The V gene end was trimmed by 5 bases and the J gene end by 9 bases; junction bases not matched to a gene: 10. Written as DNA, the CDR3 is TGTGCCAGCAGTCCAAAACAGGGGCGCGGGCAGTACTTC. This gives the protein CASSPKQGRGQYF.

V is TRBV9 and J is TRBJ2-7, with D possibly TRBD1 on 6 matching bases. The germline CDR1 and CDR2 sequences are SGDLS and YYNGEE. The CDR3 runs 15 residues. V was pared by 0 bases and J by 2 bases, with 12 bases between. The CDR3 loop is CASSVDAQGTYEQYF. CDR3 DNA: TGTGCCAGCAGCGTAGATGCACAGGGAACCTACGAGCAGTACTTC.

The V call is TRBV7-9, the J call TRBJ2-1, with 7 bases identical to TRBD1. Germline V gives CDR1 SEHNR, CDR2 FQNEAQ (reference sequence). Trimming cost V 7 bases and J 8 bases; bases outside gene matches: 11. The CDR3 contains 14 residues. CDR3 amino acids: CASTWDSFTDEQFF. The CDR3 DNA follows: TGTGCCAGCACCTGGGACAGCTTTACAGATGAGCAGTTCTTC. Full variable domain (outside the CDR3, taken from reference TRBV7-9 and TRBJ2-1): DTGVSQNPRHKITKRGQNVTFRCDPISEHNRLYWYRQTLGQGPEFLTYFQNEAQLEKSRLLSDRFSAERPKGSFSTLEIQRTEQGDSAMYLCASTWDSFTDEQFFGPGTRLTVL.

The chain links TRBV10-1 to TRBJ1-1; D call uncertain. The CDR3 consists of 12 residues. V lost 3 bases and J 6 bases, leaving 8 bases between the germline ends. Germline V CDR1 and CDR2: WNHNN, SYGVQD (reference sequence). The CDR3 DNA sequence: TGCGCCAGCAGTGACTCCGGGTCTGAAGCTTTCTTT. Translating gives CASSDSGSEAFF.